Sequencing of this T cell receptor beta chain was carried out in a study of blood T cell repertoires in COVID-19. Study overall: Samples came from the United States, Italy and Spain, spanning acute and convalescent COVID-19. In each case, the material was cDNA or gDNA derived from T cells, B-cell-depleted T cells, or PBMCs.

In the study's own analysis: Amplification from reference gene primers served as the basis for estimated nucleated cell counts. Measured with immunoSEQ multiplex PCR; TCRdb has only the in-frame clones, and not every one. V and J calls and clone size are copied from that table; D and trimming were computed from the DNA. The sample has over 250,000 clones; roughly 85% are singletons. As concerns this clone: A much bigger clone sits one base away, suggesting this may be a read error.

With 2 bases removed from V and 1 base from J, the gap between germline ends came to 5 bases. The V gene's germline CDR1 is LGHDT and CDR2 YNNKEL (reference sequence). This CDR3 spans 13 amino acids. Material: peripheral blood. This chain uses TRBV3-1 (or the pseudogene TRBV3-2) with TRBJ1-1; D unclear. The TCR sequence derives from a woman aged 70-85 years with acute or convalescent COVID-19. Here the CDR3 reads CASSQLRNTEAFF. The DNA for the CDR3 is TGTGCCAGCAGCCAATTGAGGAACACTGAAGCTTTCTTT.